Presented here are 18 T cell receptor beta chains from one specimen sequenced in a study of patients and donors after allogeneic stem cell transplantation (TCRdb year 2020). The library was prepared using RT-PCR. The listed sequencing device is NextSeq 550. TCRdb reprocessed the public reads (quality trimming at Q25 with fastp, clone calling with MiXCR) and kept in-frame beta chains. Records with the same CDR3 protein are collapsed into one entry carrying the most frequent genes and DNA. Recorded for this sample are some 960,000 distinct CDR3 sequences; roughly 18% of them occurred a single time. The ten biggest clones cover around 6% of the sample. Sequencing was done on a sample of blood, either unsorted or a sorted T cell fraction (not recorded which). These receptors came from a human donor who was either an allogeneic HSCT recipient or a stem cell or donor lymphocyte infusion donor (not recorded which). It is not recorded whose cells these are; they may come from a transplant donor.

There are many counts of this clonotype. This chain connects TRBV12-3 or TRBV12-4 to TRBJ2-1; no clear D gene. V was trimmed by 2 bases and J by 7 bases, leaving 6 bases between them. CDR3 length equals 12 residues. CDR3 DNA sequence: TGTGCCAGCAGTTTAAGGGTGAATGAGCAGTTCTTC. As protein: CASSLRVNEQFF.

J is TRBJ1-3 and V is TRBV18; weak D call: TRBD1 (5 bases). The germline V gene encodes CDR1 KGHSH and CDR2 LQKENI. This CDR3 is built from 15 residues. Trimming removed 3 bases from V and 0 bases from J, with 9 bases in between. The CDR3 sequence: CASSPTGDSGNTIYF. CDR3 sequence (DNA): TGTGCCAGCTCACCGACGGGGGACTCTGGAAACACCATATATTTT.

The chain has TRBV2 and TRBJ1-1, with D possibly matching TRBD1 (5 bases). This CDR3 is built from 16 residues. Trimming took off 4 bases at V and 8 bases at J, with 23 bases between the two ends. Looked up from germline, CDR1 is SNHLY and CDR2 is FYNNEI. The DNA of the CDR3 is TGTGCCAGCAGTGTTGGTAGGGGAATTGATAAATACGAAGCTTTCTTT. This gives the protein CASSVGRGIDKYEAFF. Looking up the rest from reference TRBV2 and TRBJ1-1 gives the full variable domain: EPEVTQTPSHQVTQMGQEVILRCVPISNHLYFYWYRQILGQKVEFLVSFYNNEISEKSEIFDDQFSVERPDGSNFTLKIRSTKLEDSAMYFCASSVGRGIDKYEAFFGQGTRLTVV.

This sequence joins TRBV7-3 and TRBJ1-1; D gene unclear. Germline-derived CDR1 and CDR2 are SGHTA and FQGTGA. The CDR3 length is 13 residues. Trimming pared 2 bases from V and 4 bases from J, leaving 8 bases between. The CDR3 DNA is TGTGCCAGCAGCTTACGACGGGTCACTGAAGCTTTCTTT. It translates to CASSLRRVTEAFF.

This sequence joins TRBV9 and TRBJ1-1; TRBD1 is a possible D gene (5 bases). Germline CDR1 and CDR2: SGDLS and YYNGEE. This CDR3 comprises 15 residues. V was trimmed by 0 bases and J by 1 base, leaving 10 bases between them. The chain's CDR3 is CASSVAGGTNTEAFF. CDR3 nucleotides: TGTGCCAGCAGCGTAGCCGGCGGGACGAACACTGAAGCTTTCTTT.

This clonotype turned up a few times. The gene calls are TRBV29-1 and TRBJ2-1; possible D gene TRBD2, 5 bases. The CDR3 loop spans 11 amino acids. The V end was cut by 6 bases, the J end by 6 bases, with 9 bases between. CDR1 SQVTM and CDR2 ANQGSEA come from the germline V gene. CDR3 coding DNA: TGCAGCGTCGGGGTAGCCAATGAGCAGTTCTTC. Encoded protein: CSVGVANEQFF.

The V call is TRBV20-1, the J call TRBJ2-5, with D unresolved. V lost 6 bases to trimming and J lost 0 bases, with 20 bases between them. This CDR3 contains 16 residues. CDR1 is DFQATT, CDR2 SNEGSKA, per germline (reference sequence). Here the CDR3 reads CSADTVGGEYQETQYF. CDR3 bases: TGCAGTGCCGATACGGTGGGCGGAGAGTACCAAGAGACCCAGTACTTC.

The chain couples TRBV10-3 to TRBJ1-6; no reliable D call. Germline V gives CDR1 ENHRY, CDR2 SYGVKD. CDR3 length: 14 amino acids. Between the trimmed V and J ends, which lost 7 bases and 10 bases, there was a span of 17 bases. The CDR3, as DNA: TGTGCCATCATCCTCACCACGGGGAGCTCACCCCTCCACTTT. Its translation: CAIILTTGSSPLHF.

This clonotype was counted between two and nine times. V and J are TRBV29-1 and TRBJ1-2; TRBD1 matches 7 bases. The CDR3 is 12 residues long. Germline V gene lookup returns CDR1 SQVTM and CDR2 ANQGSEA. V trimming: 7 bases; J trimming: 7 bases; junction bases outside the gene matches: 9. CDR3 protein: CSAQGGKRGYTF. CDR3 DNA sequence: TGCAGCGCCCAGGGGGGAAAACGTGGCTACACCTTC.

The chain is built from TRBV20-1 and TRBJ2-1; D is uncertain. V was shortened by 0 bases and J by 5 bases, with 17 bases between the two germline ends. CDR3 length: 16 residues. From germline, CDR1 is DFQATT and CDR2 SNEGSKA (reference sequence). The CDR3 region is CSARDGRGIRHNEQFF. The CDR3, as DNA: TGCAGTGCTAGAGACGGGCGAGGCATTCGACACAATGAGCAGTTCTTC.

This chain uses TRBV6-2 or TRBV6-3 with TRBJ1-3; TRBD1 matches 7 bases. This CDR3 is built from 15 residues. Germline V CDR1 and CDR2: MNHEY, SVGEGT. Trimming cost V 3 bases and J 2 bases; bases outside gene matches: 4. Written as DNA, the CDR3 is TGTGCCAGCAGTTATTCGGACAGGACTGGAAACACCATATATTTT. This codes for CASSYSDRTGNTIYF.

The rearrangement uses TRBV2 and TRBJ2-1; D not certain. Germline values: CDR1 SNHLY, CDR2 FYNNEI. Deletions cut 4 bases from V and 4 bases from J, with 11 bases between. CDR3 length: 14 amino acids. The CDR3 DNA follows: TGTGCCAGCAGTGGTCAAGTGGAGTACAATGAGCAGTTCTTC. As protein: CASSGQVEYNEQFF.

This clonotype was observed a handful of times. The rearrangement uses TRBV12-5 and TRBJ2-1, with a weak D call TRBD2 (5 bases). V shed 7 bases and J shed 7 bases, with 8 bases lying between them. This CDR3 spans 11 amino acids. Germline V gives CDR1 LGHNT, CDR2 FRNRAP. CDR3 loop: CASVGANEQFF. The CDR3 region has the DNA TGTGCTAGTGTGGGAGCGAATGAGCAGTTCTTC. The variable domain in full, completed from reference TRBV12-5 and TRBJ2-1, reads DARVTQTPRHKVTEMGQEVTMRCQPILGHNTVFWYRQTMMQGLELLAYFRNRAPLDDSGMPKDRFSAEMPDATLATLKIQPSEPRDSAVYFCASVGANEQFFGPGTRLTVL.

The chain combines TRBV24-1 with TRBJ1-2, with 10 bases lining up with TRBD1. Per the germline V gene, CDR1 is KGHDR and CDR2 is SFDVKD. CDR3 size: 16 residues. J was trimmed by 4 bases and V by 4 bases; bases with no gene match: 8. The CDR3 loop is CATSDDRDRGIYGYTF. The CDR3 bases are TGTGCCACCAGTGACGATAGGGACAGGGGAATCTATGGCTACACCTTC.

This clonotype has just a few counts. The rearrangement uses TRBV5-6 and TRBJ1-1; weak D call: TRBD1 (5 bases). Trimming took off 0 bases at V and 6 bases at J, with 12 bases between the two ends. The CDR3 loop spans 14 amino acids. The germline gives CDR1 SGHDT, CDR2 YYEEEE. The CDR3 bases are TGTGCCAGCAGCTTGGAAGCGGGGGTAGCTGAAGCTTTCTTT. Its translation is CASSLEAGVAEAFF. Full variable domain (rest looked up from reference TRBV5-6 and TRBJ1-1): DAGVTQSPTHLIKTRGQQVTLRCSPKSGHDTVSWYQQALGQGPQFIFQYYEEEERQRGNFPDRFSGHQFPNYSSELNVNALLLGDSALYLCASSLEAGVAEAFFGQGTRLTVV.

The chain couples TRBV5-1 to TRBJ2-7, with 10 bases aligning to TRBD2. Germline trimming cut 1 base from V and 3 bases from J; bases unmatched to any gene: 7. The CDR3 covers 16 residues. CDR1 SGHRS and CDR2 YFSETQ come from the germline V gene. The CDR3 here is CASSLWLAGEGYEQYF. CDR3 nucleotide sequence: TGCGCCAGCAGCTTGTGGCTAGCGGGAGAAGGCTACGAGCAGTACTTC. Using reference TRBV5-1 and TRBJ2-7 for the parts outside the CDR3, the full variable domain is KAGVTQTPRYLIKTRGQQVTLSCSPISGHRSVSWYQQTPGQGLQFLFEYFSETQRNKGNFPGRFSGRQFSNSRSEMNVSTLELGDSALYLCASSLWLAGEGYEQYFGPGTRLTVT.

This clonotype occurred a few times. This CDR3 reads CASSYTARDYGYTF. Here the CDR3 DNA reads TGTGCCAGCAGTTACACGGCTAGGGACTATGGCTACACCTTC. The V and J genes are TRBV6-5 and TRBJ1-2, with D unresolved. The CDR3 sequence is 14 residues long. V was shortened by 2 bases and J by 3 bases, with 10 bases between the two germline ends. CDR1 and CDR2 (germline): MNHEY, SVGAGI.

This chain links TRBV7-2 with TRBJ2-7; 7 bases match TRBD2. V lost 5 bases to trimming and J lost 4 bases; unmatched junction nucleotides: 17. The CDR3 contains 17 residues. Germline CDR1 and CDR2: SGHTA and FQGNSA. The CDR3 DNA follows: TGTGCCAGCAGCCAAACCAACGGGGGGTCGGGGAGGTACGAGCAGTACTTC. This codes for CASSQTNGGSGRYEQYF.